This T cell receptor (beta chain) was identified in a study of sequential checkpoint blockade in melanoma. Across the study: Patients were randomized 1:1 to nivolumab-then-ipilimumab or ipilimumab-then-nivolumab first-line. Maintenance nivolumab came after either treatment sequence.

Repertoires were generated with immunoSEQ multiplex PCR, while TCRdb's copy carries only in-frame clones and drops some. The profile covers 20,000 or so clones, with roughly 66% appearing a single time and about 20% taken by the ten largest. The germline CDR1 and CDR2 sequences are LGHNA and YSLEER. This CDR3 spans 14 amino acids. The treatment denotes: randomized to nivolumab then ipilimumab (arm A) or the reverse (arm B). None of the patients previously received DNA-damaging chemotherapy. Sorted cells were live CD3+CD8+, lacking CD19 and CD56, from PBMCs. Specimen: CD8+ T cells sorted from blood (inferred from file names), collected from a patient given nivolumab and ipilimumab in sequence. This clonotype was obtained from a human donor with melanoma. The J gene is TRBJ2-5, the V gene TRBV4-3, with 9 bases fitting TRBD1. The last part of the DNA fits TRBJ2-7 better; the J call may be wrong. This CDR3 is CASSQTGGLGEQYF. In DNA form, the CDR3 reads TGCGCCAGCAGCCAAACAGGGGGCTTGGGCGAGCAGTACTTC.